A single sample is the source of the 19 T cell receptor delta chains below, sequenced in a study of γδ T cells in repeated Plasmodium falciparum infection. Gammadelta T cells were flow-sorted from PBMC into Vgamma9/Vdelta2+ and Vdelta2-negative populations for bulk analysis. TCRdb redid clone calling on the multiplex PCR reads using CATT. The sample holds 75,000 to 95,000 delta-chain clones, 0.95% to 1% seen once. Sample: gamma-delta T cells from blood. The source of these receptors is a pool of human donors (malaria-infected and uninfected, not separated).

Worth noting for this clone: A read error is likely here: a far larger clone is one base away. The sample contains more than one DNA sequence encoding this CDR3. This chain links TRDV1 with TRDJ1; D remains unclear. Here the J gene was assigned by germline matching of the DNA, as TCRdb has none. Trimming pared 6 bases from V and 0 bases from J, leaving 26 bases between. This CDR3 comprises 19 residues. Germline assignment: CDR1 TSWWSYY and CDR2 QGS. CDR3 nucleotide sequence: TGTGCTCTTGGTCGTCCCCTTGTCGGGACCAAACCCTACACCGATAAACTCATCTTT. As protein: CALGRPLVGTKPYTDKLIF.

The table lists this clone with a few counts. TCRdb attributes to this sequence the protein of a much larger clone, which differs from the DNA translation at residue 6; a read error is likely, and the protein displayed is translated from the DNA. The chain joins TRDV2 to TRDJ1; 12 nucleotides align to TRDD3. Because TCRdb records no J gene, it was assigned here through a match of the DNA to germline. The CDR3 has 18 residues. The germline V gene has CDR1 GEAIGNYY and CDR2 EKD. Trimming took 3 bases from V and 0 from J; bases not matched to a gene: 10. For the CDR3, the DNA is TGTGCCTGTGACCGCTGGGTACTGGGGGATACTTACACCGATAAACTCATCTTT. Its translation: CACDRWVLGDTYTDKLIF.

This clone showed up just a few times. TCRdb shows a much larger clone's protein in place of this DNA's translation, and the two differ at residue 16, likely through a read error; the protein shown is translated from the DNA. The chain uses TRDV2 and TRDJ2; TRDD3 matches 13 bases. CDR1 is GEAIGNYY, CDR2 EKD, per germline. This CDR3 has 19 residues. CDR3 amino acids: CACDTLTTGGYGLTAKLFF. CDR3 in DNA: TGTGCCTGTGACACCCTAACGACTGGGGGATACGGCTTGACAGCAAAACTCTTCTTT.

The sample holds a few counts of this clone. A far larger clone is just one base off, so this is likely a read error. The same CDR3 arises from other DNA sequences in this sample as well. V is TRDV1 and J is TRDJ1; 7 bases agree with TRDD3. The CDR3 has 17 amino acids. In germline, CDR1 is TSWWSYY, CDR2 QGS. With V trimmed by 6 bases and J by 1 base, 14 bases remained unmatched. CDR3 sequence: CALGVYPRGILTDKLIF. CDR3 coding DNA: TGTGCTCTTGGTGTCTATCCCCGGGGGATTCTCACCGATAAACTCATCTTT.

This clone is medium-sized (0.01 to 0.1%). Other DNA variants within this sample encode the same CDR3. The chain joins TRDV2 to TRDJ2; 10 bases match TRDD3. The germline V gene has CDR1 GEAIGNYY and CDR2 EKD. Trimming removed 2 bases from V and 5 bases from J; junction bases left unmatched: 1. The CDR3 is 14 residues long. The CDR3, as DNA: TGTGCCTGTGACATACTGGGGGATACAGCACAACTCTTCTTT. This gives the protein CACDILGDTAQLFF.

As regards this clone: A far more abundant clone sits one base away, making this likely a read error. Other DNA variants within this sample encode the same CDR3. The V gene is listed as TRDV1; no J gene was called; the table's D call TRDD3 went unverified against the DNA. Germline lookup yields CDR1 TSWWSYY and CDR2 QGS. The CDR3 is made up of 18 amino acids. The CDR3, as DNA: TGTGCTCTTGGGGAACTCTCCCACCTGGGGGGATACACCGATAAGCTCATCTTT. The encoded protein is CALGELSHLGGYTDKLIF.

This clone was counted many times. The amino acid sequence in TCRdb belongs to a much larger clone and departs from this DNA's translation at residue 8, likely a sequencing read error; the sequence shown is translated from the DNA. CDR3 nucleotides: TGTGCTGTGGAAGGGTTTGCGCAACGAAACTACTGGGGGATACTTAGGTACACCGATAAACTCATCTTT. Residues: CAVEGFAQRNYWGILRYTDKLIF. The rearrangement uses TRAV36/DV7 and TRDJ1; 12 positions agree with TRDD3. TCRdb does not report a J gene; here it was assigned by matching the DNA to germline references. The CDR3 covers 23 residues. V dropped 2 bases and J dropped 0; count of bases not matched to a gene: 26. Germline CDR1 VTNFRS, CDR2 LTSSGIE (reference sequence).

In the case of this clone: A far larger clone differs by one base, so this is likely a read error. Other DNA sequences in this sample translate to the same CDR3. The rearrangement uses TRDV1 and TRDJ1; 10 bases line up with TRDD3. TCRdb leaves out the J gene; it was filled in here by matching the DNA to germline. CDR1 is TSWWSYY, CDR2 QGS, per germline. The CDR3 loop spans 20 amino acids. CDR3 loop: CALGDESLTGDTRSTDKLIF. The CDR3 DNA follows: TGTGCTCTGGGGGATGAGTCACTTACGGGGGATACGCGTAGCACCGATAAACTCATCTTT.

Note on this clone: The protein given by TCRdb reflects a much larger clone and differs at residue 13 from this DNA's translation, likely from a read error; the protein shown is the DNA's translation. The chain links TRDV1 to TRDJ3; tentative D call: TRDD3 (5 bases). In the absence of a J gene in TCRdb, the DNA was matched to germline to assign it here. Germline values: CDR1 TSWWSYY, CDR2 QGS. The CDR3 covers 18 residues. The CDR3 is CALGEPPVGSWDARQMFF. CDR3 DNA: TGTGCTCTTGGGGAACCTCCCGTCGGCTCCTGGGACGCCCGACAGATGTTTTTC.

This clone was detected only a few times. TCRdb lists the protein of a much larger clone for this DNA, which differs at residue 11, so this is likely a read error; the protein given here is translated from the DNA itself. This chain links TRDV1 with TRDJ1, with D uncertain. Matching the DNA to germline supplied the J gene, which TCRdb does not give. CDR3 length equals 19 residues. The germline V gene encodes CDR1 TSWWSYY and CDR2 QGS. Trimming pared 5 bases from V and 0 bases from J, leaving 25 bases between. The CDR3 reads CALGRRSKQVRTYTDKLIF. In nucleotides, the CDR3 is TGTGCTCTTGGGAGACGTTCCAAACAGGTGAGGACTTACACCGATAAACTCATCTTT.

This clone showed up just a few times. One base separates it from a far larger clone, so it is likely a read error. The same CDR3 is also encoded by other DNA sequences in this sample. The rearrangement uses TRDV2 and TRDJ1; D is undetermined. Germline matching of the DNA provided the J gene here, since TCRdb leaves it blank. The germline V gene encodes CDR1 GEAIGNYY and CDR2 EKD. The CDR3 contains 14 residues. The CDR3 loop reads CACDARDAADKLIF. CDR3 DNA sequence: TGCGCCTGTGACGCCCGCGATGCCGCCGATAAACTCATCTTT.

A remark on this clone: The protein recorded in TCRdb matches a much larger clone and deviates from this DNA's translation at residue 20, suggesting a read error; the protein here is obtained by translating the DNA. The V gene was identified as TRDV1, while no J gene was called; TRDD3, the table's D call, lacks a check against the DNA. Germline assignment: CDR1 TSWWSYY and CDR2 QGS. The CDR3 extends over 21 amino acids. The CDR3 DNA is TGTGCTCTTGCGGTGGAGACCCATTCCAACAATTACGACTGGGGGTTCACGCGACTCACCTTT. Translation gives CALAVETHSNNYDWGFTRLTF.

As regards this clone: TCRdb assigns this DNA the protein of a much larger clone, which departs from its translation at residue 17; this likely reflects a read error, and the protein shown comes from translating the DNA. The genes are TRDV1 and TRDJ1, with TRDD3 matching 10 bases. The CDR3 spans 18 residues. In germline, CDR1 is TSWWSYY, CDR2 QGS. Here the CDR3 DNA reads TGTGCTCTTGGGGAAGGCCTTGTTGGGGGATACATGACCGATAAACTCACCTTT. This gives the protein CALGEGLVGGYMTDKLTF.

With respect to this clone: A read error likely explains this, since a far larger clone differs by one base. This sample also contains other DNA sequences that code for the same CDR3. The chain couples TRDV1 to TRDJ1; D possibly corresponds to TRDD3 (5 bases). Per germline, CDR1 TSWWSYY and CDR2 QGS. CDR3 size: 19 residues. CDR3 coding DNA: TGTGCCCTTGGGGAACCCTCGGACAGGCTTTACCCCTACACCGATAAACTCATCTTT. Translated, it gives CALGEPSDRLYPYTDKLIF.

As regards this clone: The protein TCRdb lists belongs to a much larger clone and differs from this DNA's translation at residue 5, which points to a read error; the protein shown is made from the DNA. The chain recombines TRDV2 with TRDJ1; 8 nucleotides align to TRDD3. Trimming took 3 bases from V and 3 from J; bases not matched to a gene: 11. Germline CDR1 reads GEAIGNYY; CDR2 reads EKD. The CDR3 contains 16 residues. The CDR3 coding sequence is TGTGCCTGTGACCCACTGGGGGCCCGAGGGGCCGATAAACTCATCTTT. Translation gives CACDPLGARGADKLIF.

There are many counts of this clone. The protein held in TCRdb is that of a much larger clone and does not match this DNA's translation at residue 11, likely because of a read error; the protein shown is translated from the DNA. The rearrangement joins TRDV1 to TRDJ1; 10 positions agree with TRDD3. Looked up from germline, CDR1 is TSWWSYY and CDR2 is QGS. The CDR3 covers 21 residues. V gave up 3 bases and J gave up 5 bases; unmatched junction bases: 24. CDR3: CALGEEGAFPMLGDRSDKLIF. In DNA form, the CDR3 reads TGTGCTCTTGGGGAGGAAGGGGCCTTCCCAATGCTGGGGGATAGATCGGATAAACTCATCTTT.

Comment on this clone: A single base is all that separates this from a far larger clone, so a read error is likely. This rearrangement joins TRDV1 to TRDJ1; D unresolved. TCRdb lists no J gene, so it was determined here by aligning the DNA to germline. Trimming took off 4 bases at V and 4 bases at J, with 31 bases between the two ends. The CDR3 sequence is 20 residues long. Germline CDR1 and CDR2: TSWWSYY and QGS. The CDR3 coding sequence is TGTGCTCTTGGGGCCCTCCGAAGGGAACTAGCAAGGGGTTACAGCGATAAACTCATCTTT. Translated, it gives CALGALRRELARGYSDKLIF.

This clone was recorded a few times. The TCRdb protein comes from a much larger clone and disagrees with this DNA's translation at residue 17, likely due to a read error; the protein given here is derived from the DNA. No J gene was named, though the V gene is TRDV2; the DNA was not used to check the table's D call, TRDD3. Germline V gene data show CDR1 as GEAIGNYY and CDR2 as EKD. The CDR3 loop spans 19 amino acids. This chain's CDR3 is CACDPVLGDTPLYTDKRIF. The CDR3 coding sequence is TGTGCCTGTGACCCTGTACTGGGGGATACGCCTTTGTACACCGATAAACGCATCTTT.

Comment on this clone: The likely explanation is a read error, given a far larger clone one base away. Different DNA sequences within this sample yield the same CDR3. This rearrangement joins TRDV3 to TRDJ1; D not resolved. Trimming took off 5 bases at V and 1 base at J, with 32 bases between the two ends. The CDR3 runs 19 residues. The germline V gene encodes CDR1 TVYSNPD and CDR2 GDNSRS (reference sequence). DNA of the CDR3: TGTGCCATCCGTGCTCATTCTGAATTGTGCGAAAGTGCCACCGATAAACTCATCTTT. Amino acids: CAIRAHSELCESATDKLIF.